This entry concerns a single TCR beta chain. Its antigen is currently not known. Base qualities are not provided; no much larger clone lies one nucleotide away. The instrument given in TCRdb is Illumina MiSeq. Multiplex PCR with BIOMED2 TRB-A/B primer pools was used to amplify TRB rearrangements. Two consecutive PCRs added Illumina-compatible adapters and 7-nucleotide sample barcodes to the amplicons. All library PCRs used Phusion HS II polymerase. Amplicons were purified from gel with the NucleoSpin Gel and PCR Clean-up kit, quantified on Qubit, and pooled at 3 to 5 nM. The quality of the amplicon pool was checked on an Agilent 2100 Bioanalyzer prior to Illumina next-generation sequencing. In the authors' own workflow: TRB rearrangements were annotated with MiXCR 3.0.8 using the default MiXCR reference library. Sequences with fewer than 2 reads and non-productive reads were filtered out, and every unique CDR3 nucleotide sequence was treated as a single clone. R 3.5.1 was used to calculate clonality, diversity, richness and V-J gene usage. GLIPH2 was used for TCR clustering by CDR3 similarity, and generation probabilities were calculated by OLGA. GLIPH2 clusters were kept only if they contained at least four unique TCR clonotypes found in at least three individuals. The public reads were reprocessed in TCRdb via fastp at Q25 and MiXCR, keeping in-frame beta chains. CDR3 protein duplicates are merged, each entry listing the most common genes and DNA. The V and J calls and clone size come from TCRdb's table, not from the authors' own analysis. The sample table contains about 21,000 distinct CDR3 sequences; only one count was recorded for 30% to 35% of them. Around 2.1% of the sample is held by the ten biggest clonotypes.

Genomic DNA extracted from blood, in amounts of roughly 240-550 ng, served as the starting material for amplifying TRB repertoires. This sample is drawn from a study of T and B cells in COVID-19 patients (dated by TCRdb to about 2020). For the wider study: Using TRB and IGH repertoire sequencing of peripheral blood, the study characterized adaptive immunity in COVID-19 patients who had active infection or had recovered. Of the 20 to 25 patients in the active-infection cohort, 12 to 13 were critically ill and needed mechanical ventilation or ECMO. Over 8 million TCR sequences were analysed in a TCR and BCR sequence repository that covered around 34 patients and some 72 time points. As many as 9 follow-up blood samples were collected from each patient, and in some individuals these samples spanned different disease stages. Repertoire analyses used an age-matched reference group of 40 or so healthy donors who were negative for COVID-19 antibodies as the comparison. Comorbidities linked to unfavorable COVID-19 outcome were present in about 90% of the 20 patients in the active-infection cohort. A median age of around 35 years was recorded in the recovered cohort versus around 70 years in the active-infection cohort. Two patients belonged to both the recovered and active cohorts because samples were available from active disease and after recovery. A recovered cohort comprised 19 patients contributing fewer than 25 samples, mostly after mild to moderate COVID-19 managed as outpatients.

The paper as a whole reports these results and caveats: A total of fewer than 3,000 TCR clusters were exclusive to the recovered cohort, and 31 of those clusters were low-pGen clusters. TRB repertoires were highly clonal in active COVID-19, whereas diversity and richness at recovery rose above healthy donor levels. Specific T cell subsets (CD4+/Treg/CD8+) and sorted SARS-CoV-2-responsive or tetramer+ T cells had not yet been sequenced, with those experiments still ongoing. TRBV/TRBJ gene usage was reported as strongly skewed in patients with COVID-19. Blood samples obtained from mildly ill patients during symptoms, as well as early samples obtained from severe cases, were available only in scarce numbers. Prospective validation of the reported TCR clusters was stated to be required before clinical use. The cohort was considered too small to assess HLA contributions to COVID-19 susceptibility or severity.

The origin of this receptor is a human donor who had recovered from COVID-19. The sequenced material came from blood.

The nucleotides read TGTGCCAGCAGTCGGGGTTCGGGCAGGGGATACACCGGGGAGCTGTTTTTT. It translates to CASSRGSGRGYTGELFF. The rearranged segments are TRBV5-4 and TRBJ2-2; a tentative D match to TRBD1 spans 6 bases. V drops 5 bases and J drops 3 bases, leaving 20 bases in between. The germline V gene (reference sequence) supplies CDR1 SGHNT and CDR2 YYREEE. From the cysteine through the phenylalanine, the CDR3 covers 17 amino acids. Only CDR3 DNA is held: 51 bases, read in frame from base 1.